The 20 T cell receptor beta chains reported below all come from one sample, sequenced in a study of identical twins. TCRdb re-called the 5' RACE reads through MiXCR, storing one row per CDR3 protein. The sample contains 200,000 to 250,000 distinct CDR3 sequences, roughly 12% of which appear only once. In addition, the sample was reused for a study of yellow fever vaccine responses in identical twins.

The material sequenced was memory (CD45RO+) T cells sorted from blood. The receptors were gathered from a woman aged 18 to 35 in good health.

The CDR3 DNA sequence: TGTGCCAGCAGCACCACCTGGGACTTTGACACGCAGTATTTT. Its translation is CASSTTWDFDTQYF. The J gene is TRBJ2-3, the V gene TRBV7-2; perhaps TRBD2 as D (6 bases). The germline CDR1 and CDR2 sequences are SGHTA and FQGNSA. The CDR3 contains 14 residues. V lost 5 bases and J lost 9, with 18 bases in between.

The table lists this clonotype with many counts. This chain uses TRBV30 with TRBJ1-1; D is undetermined. The V and J ends lost 1 base and 1 base respectively, with 7 bases between them. CDR3 length equals 13 residues. From germline, CDR1 is GTSNPN and CDR2 SVGIG (reference sequence). CDR3 DNA: TGTGCCTGGAGTGGGGCTGGGAACACTGAAGCTTTCTTT. It codes for CAWSGAGNTEAFF.

This clonotype came up a few times. V and J are TRBV5-6 and TRBJ2-7; D might be TRBD2 (6 bases). This CDR3 spans 14 amino acids. Germline V gene lookup returns CDR1 SGHDT and CDR2 YYEEEE. The ends were cut back, 3 bases at V and 6 bases at J, with 16 bases in the middle. The CDR3 nucleotides read TGTGCCAGCAGCTGGGGAGGTTCCGGGATCGAGCAGTACTTC. This encodes CASSWGGSGIEQYF.

Many counts were recorded for this clonotype. The chain carries TRBV11-2 and TRBJ2-1, with D tentatively TRBD1 (6 bases). The germline V gene encodes CDR1 SGHAT and CDR2 FQNNGV. Between the trimmed V and J ends, which lost 2 bases and 2 bases, there was a span of 13 bases. This CDR3 has 16 amino acids. In DNA form, the CDR3 reads TGTGCCAGCAGCTTAATTTCAGGGGCGGCCTACAATGAGCAGTTCTTC. Protein product: CASSLISGAAYNEQFF.

The chain carries TRBV5-6 and TRBJ2-5, with D possibly TRBD1 on 6 matching bases. CDR3 length equals 16 residues. Trimming removed 0 bases from V and 1 base from J, with 13 bases in between. From germline, CDR1 is SGHDT and CDR2 YYEEEE. CDR3 in DNA: TGTGCCAGCAGCTTGGCCGGACAGAGGACCCAAGAGACCCAGTACTTC. This sequence encodes CASSLAGQRTQETQYF. The whole variable domain, filled in from reference TRBV5-6 and TRBJ2-5, reads DAGVTQSPTHLIKTRGQQVTLRCSPKSGHDTVSWYQQALGQGPQFIFQYYEEEERQRGNFPDRFSGHQFPNYSSELNVNALLLGDSALYLCASSLAGQRTQETQYFGPGTRLLVL.

The chain employs TRBV6-2 or TRBV6-3 and TRBJ1-5; possible D gene TRBD1, 5 bases. The V gene's germline CDR1 is MNHEY and CDR2 SVGEGT. V lost 5 bases, J lost 4 bases, and 18 bases lay in between. The CDR3 spans 16 residues. CDR3 sequence (DNA): TGTGCCAGCAGTCTATTGGGGGAAGGGTGGAATCAGCCCCAGCATTTT. This codes for CASSLLGEGWNQPQHF.

With regard to this clonotype: A much more abundant neighbour one base away suggests this may be a read error. This rearrangement joins TRBV19 to TRBJ2-1, with D perhaps assigned TRBD1 or TRBD2 (6 bases each). Germline V gives CDR1 LNHDA, CDR2 SQIVND (reference sequence). This CDR3 has 13 residues. The CDR3 spells CGSSIRGGNEQFF. CDR3 bases: TGTGGCAGTAGTATAAGAGGGGGGAATGAGCAGTTCTTC.

This clonotype was observed a handful of times. J is TRBJ2-7 and V is TRBV7-6, with D tentatively TRBD2 (6 bases). Looked up from germline, CDR1 is SGHVS and CDR2 is FNYEAQ. The V end was cut by 2 bases, the J end by 3 bases, with 8 bases between. CDR3 length: 13 residues. The CDR3 nucleotides are TGTGCCAGCAGCTTATCGCGGGACTACGAGCAGTACTTC. Protein: CASSLSRDYEQYF.

This clonotype was seen at least ten times. This rearrangement joins TRBV29-1 to TRBJ2-1; D remains ambiguous. Germline values: CDR1 SQVTM, CDR2 ANQGSEA. The CDR3 is 13 amino acids. V shed 3 bases and J shed 1 base, with 7 bases lying between them. The CDR3, as DNA: TGCAGCGTTGACAGATTTTCCTACAATGAGCAGTTCTTC. Residues: CSVDRFSYNEQFF.

This clonotype was observed at least ten times. In nucleotides, the CDR3 is TGTGCCAGCAGCCAAGTGGGTCTGGGCTCCATACCAAAAGCTTTCTTT. Translation gives CASSQVGLGSIPKAFF. The J gene is TRBJ1-1, the V gene TRBV3-1; D gene ambiguous. The V end was cut by 1 base, the J end by 9 bases, with 21 bases between. The CDR3 length is 16 residues. The germline V gene encodes CDR1 LGHDT and CDR2 YNNKEL (reference sequence).

This clonotype has just a few counts. The chain combines TRBV20-1 with TRBJ2-5, with TRBD1 identical over 9 bases. Germline V gene lookup returns CDR1 DFQATT and CDR2 SNEGSKA (reference sequence). Trimming cost V 3 bases and J 3 bases; bases outside gene matches: 2. The CDR3 length is 13 residues. The CDR3 DNA reads TGCAGTGCTAGGGGACAGGGTAAAGAGACCCAGTACTTC. As protein: CSARGQGKETQYF.

This chain connects TRBV6-2 or TRBV6-3 to TRBJ2-5; no reliable D call. Germline V gives CDR1 MNHEY, CDR2 SVGEGT. Between the trimmed V and J ends, which lost 5 bases and 5 bases, there was a span of 6 bases. The length of the CDR3 is 11 residues. The CDR3 DNA reads TGTGCCAGCAGTAACCTTGAGACCCAGTACTTC. It translates to CASSNLETQYF.

The CDR3 DNA follows: TGCAGCGTTGACACAACAGGGCCCGAGCAGTACTTC. This encodes CSVDTTGPEQYF. This chain joins TRBV29-1 and TRBJ2-7; the D gene is possibly TRBD1 (6 bases). From germline, CDR1 is SQVTM and CDR2 ANQGSEA. Trimming removed 3 bases at V and 6 bases at J, with 12 bases between. This CDR3 region has 12 residues.

This chain links TRBV5-1 with TRBJ2-2, with TRBD1 matching over 7 bases. The CDR3 has 16 residues. The ends lost 0 bases at V and 7 bases at J; junction bases unmatched: 9. Germline assignment: CDR1 SGHRS and CDR2 YFSETQ. CDR3 bases: TGCGCCAGCAGCTTGGCCGGCAAGGGGGCTATCGGGGAGCTGTTTTTT. Its protein product is CASSLAGKGAIGELFF.

J is TRBJ1-2 and V is TRBV10-3; D gene ambiguous. The CDR3 totals 14 residues. Per germline, CDR1 ENHRY and CDR2 SYGVKD. The V and J ends lost 4 bases and 0 bases respectively, with 9 bases between them. CDR3 DNA sequence: TGTGCCATCAGTGGCCAACAGCCTAACTATGGCTACACCTTC. Translation gives CAISGQQPNYGYTF.

This clonotype showed up many times. The V gene is TRBV5-1, the J gene TRBJ2-7; tentative D call: TRBD1 (7 bases). The CDR3 length is 15 residues. The germline V and J ends were trimmed by 6 bases and 0 bases, with 16 bases remaining between them. The germline gives CDR1 SGHRS, CDR2 YFSETQ. CDR3 sequence: CASNPGGKISYEQYF. In DNA form, the CDR3 reads TGCGCCAGCAACCCAGGGGGGAAAATCTCCTACGAGCAGTACTTC.

This clonotype was detected only a few times. The chain joins TRBV4-3 to TRBJ2-3, with 13 bases that match TRBD2. CDR1 is LGHNA, CDR2 YSLEER, per germline. J gave up 3 bases and V 2 bases, and 8 bases lay outside the gene matches. The CDR3 extends over 18 amino acids. In DNA, the CDR3 is TGCGCCAGCAGCCAACCTAGGACTAGCGGGAGTGGTACAGATACGCAGTATTTT. Its translation: CASSQPRTSGSGTDTQYF.

J is TRBJ2-7 and V is TRBV4-3; 12 bases match TRBD2. V gave up 1 base and J gave up 3 bases; unmatched junction bases: 4. The germline V gene has CDR1 LGHNA and CDR2 YSLEER. The CDR3 sequence is 16 residues long. The chain's CDR3 is CASSQGAGLAGYEQYF. CDR3 bases: TGCGCCAGCAGCCAAGGTGCGGGACTAGCGGGCTACGAGCAGTACTTC.

The chain couples TRBV29-1 to TRBJ1-4; D is unresolved. The CDR3 sequence is 13 residues long. V shed 4 bases and J shed 4 bases, with 10 bases lying between them. The V gene's germline CDR1 is SQVTM and CDR2 ANQGSEA. The CDR3 nucleotides are TGCAGCGTTGCATCCGGTTATAATGAAAAACTGTTTTTT. The encoded protein is CSVASGYNEKLFF. Full variable domain (missing parts from reference TRBV29-1 and TRBJ1-4): SAVISQKPSRDICQRGTSLTIQCQVDSQVTMMFWYRQQPGQSLTLIATANQGSEATYESGFVIDKFPISRPNLTFSTLTVSNMSPEDSSIYLCSVASGYNEKLFFGSGTQLSVL.

The V gene is TRBV21-1, the J gene TRBJ2-7; no DNA check was done on the table's D call, TRBD2. TRBV21-1 has pseudogene status. The CDR3 totals 17 residues. The CDR3 reads CASSDGLAGTPPKEQYF. CDR3 coding DNA: TGTGCCAGCAGCGACGGACTAGCGGGGACTCCTCCGAAGGAGCAGTACTTC.